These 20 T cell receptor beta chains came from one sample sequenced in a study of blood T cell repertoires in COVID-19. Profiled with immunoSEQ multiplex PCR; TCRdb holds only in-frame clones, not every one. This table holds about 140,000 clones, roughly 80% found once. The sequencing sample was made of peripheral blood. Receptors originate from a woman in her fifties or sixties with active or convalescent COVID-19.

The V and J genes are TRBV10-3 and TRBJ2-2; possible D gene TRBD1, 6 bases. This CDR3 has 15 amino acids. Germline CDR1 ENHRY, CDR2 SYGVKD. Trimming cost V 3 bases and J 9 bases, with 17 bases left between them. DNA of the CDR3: TGTGCCATCAGTGACACCGGGACAACAAAGAGGGAGCTGTTTTTT. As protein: CAISDTGTTKRELFF.

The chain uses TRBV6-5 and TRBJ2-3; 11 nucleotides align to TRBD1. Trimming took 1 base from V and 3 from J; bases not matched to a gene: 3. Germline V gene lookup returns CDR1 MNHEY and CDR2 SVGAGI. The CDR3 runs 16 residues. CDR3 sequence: CASSYFRDRGTDTQYF. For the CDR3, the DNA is TGTGCCAGCAGTTACTTCCGGGACAGGGGGACAGATACGCAGTATTTT.

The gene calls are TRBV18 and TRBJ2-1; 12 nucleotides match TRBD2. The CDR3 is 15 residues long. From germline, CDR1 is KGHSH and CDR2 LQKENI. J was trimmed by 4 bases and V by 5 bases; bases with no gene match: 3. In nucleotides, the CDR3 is TGTGCCAGCTCATCGACTAGCGGGGGTTACAATGAGCAGTTCTTC. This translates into CASSSTSGGYNEQFF.

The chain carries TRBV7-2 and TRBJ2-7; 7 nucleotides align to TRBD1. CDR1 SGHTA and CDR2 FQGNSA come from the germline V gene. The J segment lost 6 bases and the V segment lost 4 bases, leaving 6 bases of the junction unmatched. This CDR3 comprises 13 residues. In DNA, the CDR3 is TGTGCCAGCAGCTCCGAGACAGGGTTCGAGCAGTACTTC. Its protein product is CASSSETGFEQYF.

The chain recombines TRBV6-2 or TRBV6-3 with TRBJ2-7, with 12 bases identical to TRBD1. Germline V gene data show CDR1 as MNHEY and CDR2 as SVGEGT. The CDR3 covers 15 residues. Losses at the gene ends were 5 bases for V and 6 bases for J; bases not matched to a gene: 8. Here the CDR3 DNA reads TGTGCCAGCAGTGCCCCGGGACAGGGGGCGCCCGAGCAGTACTTC. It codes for CASSAPGQGAPEQYF.

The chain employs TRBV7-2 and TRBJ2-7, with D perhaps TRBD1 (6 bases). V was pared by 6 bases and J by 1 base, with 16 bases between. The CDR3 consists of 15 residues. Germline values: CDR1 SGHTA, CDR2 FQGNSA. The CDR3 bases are TGTGCCAGCAGTCGTACAGGGATAGGATCCTACGAGCAGTACTTC. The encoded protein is CASSRTGIGSYEQYF. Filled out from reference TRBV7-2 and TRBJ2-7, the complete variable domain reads GAGVSQSPSNKVTEKGKDVELRCDPISGHTALYWYRQSLGQGLEFLIYFQGNSAPDKSGLPSDRFSAERTGGSVSTLTIQRTQQEDSAVYLCASSRTGIGSYEQYFGPGTRLTVT.

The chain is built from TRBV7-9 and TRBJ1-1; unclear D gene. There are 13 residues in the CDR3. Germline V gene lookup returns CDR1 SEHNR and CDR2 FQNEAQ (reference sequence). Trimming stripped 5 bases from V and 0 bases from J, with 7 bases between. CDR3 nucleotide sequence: TGTGCCAGCAGCGAGGGAGTGAACACTGAAGCTTTCTTT. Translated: CASSEGVNTEAFF.

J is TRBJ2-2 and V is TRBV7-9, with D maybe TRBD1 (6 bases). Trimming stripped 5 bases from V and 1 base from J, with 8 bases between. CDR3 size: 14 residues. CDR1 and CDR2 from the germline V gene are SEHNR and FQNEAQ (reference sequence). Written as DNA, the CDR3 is TGTGCCAGCAGCCTGGGACAGAACACCGGGGAGCTGTTTTTT. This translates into CASSLGQNTGELFF.

CDR3 DNA: TGTGCCAGCAGCTTGTCTGAGCTCGATACCTACGAGCAGTACTTC. Encoded protein: CASSLSELDTYEQYF. This chain uses TRBV5-5 with TRBJ2-7; D gene unclear. Trimming shortened V by 1 base and J by 2 bases, and 13 bases separated the two germline ends. This CDR3 is built from 15 residues. Germline V CDR1 and CDR2: SGHKS, YYEKEE (reference sequence).

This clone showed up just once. The DNA of the CDR3 is TGTGCCAGCTCACCAGACAGGGGGCAGGGCCAGCCCCAGCATTTT. As protein: CASSPDRGQGQPQHF. This rearrangement joins TRBV18 to TRBJ1-5; 10 bases agree with TRBD1. The CDR3 sequence is 15 residues long. The germline CDR1 and CDR2 sequences are KGHSH and LQKENI. V shed 2 bases and J 7 bases; nucleotides not matched to a gene: 5.

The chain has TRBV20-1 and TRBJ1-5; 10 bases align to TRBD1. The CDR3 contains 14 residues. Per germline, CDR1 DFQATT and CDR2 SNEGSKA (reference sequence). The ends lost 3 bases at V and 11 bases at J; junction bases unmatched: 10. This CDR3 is CSASDRGLELAQHF. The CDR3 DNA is TGCAGTGCTAGTGACAGGGGGCTTGAGTTAGCCCAGCATTTT.

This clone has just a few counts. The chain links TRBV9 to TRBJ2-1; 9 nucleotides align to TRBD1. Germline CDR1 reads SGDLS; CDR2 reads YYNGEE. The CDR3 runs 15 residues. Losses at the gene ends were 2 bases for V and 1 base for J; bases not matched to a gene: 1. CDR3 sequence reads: CASSVGQGSYNEQFF. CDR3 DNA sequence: TGTGCCAGCAGCGTCGGACAGGGGTCCTACAATGAGCAGTTCTTC.

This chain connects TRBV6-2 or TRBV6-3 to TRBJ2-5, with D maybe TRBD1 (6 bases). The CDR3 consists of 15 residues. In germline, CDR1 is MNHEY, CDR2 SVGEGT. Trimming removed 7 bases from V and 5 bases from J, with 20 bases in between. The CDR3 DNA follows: TGTGCCAGCACCCCTCGGGACATTTTTGACGAGACCCAGTACTTC. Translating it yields CASTPRDIFDETQYF.

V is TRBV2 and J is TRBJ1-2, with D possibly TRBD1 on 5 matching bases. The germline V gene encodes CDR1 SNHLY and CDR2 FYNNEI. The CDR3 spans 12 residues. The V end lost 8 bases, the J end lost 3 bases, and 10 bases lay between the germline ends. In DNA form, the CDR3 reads TGTGCCAGCTCCGCCAGGGACTATGGCTACACCTTC. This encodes CASSARDYGYTF.

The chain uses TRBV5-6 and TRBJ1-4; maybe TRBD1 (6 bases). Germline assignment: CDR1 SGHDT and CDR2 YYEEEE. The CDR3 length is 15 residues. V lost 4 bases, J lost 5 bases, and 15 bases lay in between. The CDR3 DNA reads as TGTGCCAGCAGCCCGGATGGGGGGGCAAATGAAAAACTGTTTTTT. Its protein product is CASSPDGGANEKLFF.

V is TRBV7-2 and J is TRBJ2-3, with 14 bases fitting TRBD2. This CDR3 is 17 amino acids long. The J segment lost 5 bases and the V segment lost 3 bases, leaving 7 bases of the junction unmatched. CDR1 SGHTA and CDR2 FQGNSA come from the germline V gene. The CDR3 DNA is TGTGCCAGCAGCTTCCGACTAGCGGGGGGGCAAAGAGATACGCAGTATTTT. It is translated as CASSFRLAGGQRDTQYF.

CDR3 sequence: CASSPPTGLANYGYTF. The CDR3 DNA reads TGTGCCAGCAGTCCCCCCACAGGGCTAGCTAACTATGGCTACACCTTC. J is TRBJ1-2 and V is TRBV2; D possibly corresponds to TRBD1 (6 bases). This CDR3 spans 16 amino acids. Per germline, CDR1 SNHLY and CDR2 FYNNEI. Trimming stripped 5 bases from V and 0 bases from J, with 16 bases between.

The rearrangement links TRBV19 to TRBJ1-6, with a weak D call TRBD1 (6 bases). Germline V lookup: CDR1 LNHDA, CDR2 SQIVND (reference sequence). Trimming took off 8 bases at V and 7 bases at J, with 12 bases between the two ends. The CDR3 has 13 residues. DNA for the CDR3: TGTGCCAGTGGGGGCAGGGCCAATTCACCCCTCCACTTT. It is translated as CASGGRANSPLHF.

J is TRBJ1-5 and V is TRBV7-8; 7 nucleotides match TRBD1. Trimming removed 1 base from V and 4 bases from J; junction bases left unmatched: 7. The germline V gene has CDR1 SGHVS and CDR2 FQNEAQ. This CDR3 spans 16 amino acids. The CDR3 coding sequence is TGTGCCAGCAGCTTAGTGGGGACAGCAATGAATCAGCCCCAGCATTTT. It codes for CASSLVGTAMNQPQHF.

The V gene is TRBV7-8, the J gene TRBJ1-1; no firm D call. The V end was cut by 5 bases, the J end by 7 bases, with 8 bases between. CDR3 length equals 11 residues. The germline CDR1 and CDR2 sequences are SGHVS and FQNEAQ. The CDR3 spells CASSLHNEAFF. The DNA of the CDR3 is TGTGCCAGCAGCCTTCACAATGAAGCTTTCTTT. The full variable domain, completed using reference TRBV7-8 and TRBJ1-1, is GAGVSQSPRYKVAKRGQDVALRCDPISGHVSLFWYQQALGQGPEFLTYFQNEAQLDKSGLPSDRFFAERPEGSVSTLKIQRTQQEDSAVYLCASSLHNEAFFGQGTRLTVV.